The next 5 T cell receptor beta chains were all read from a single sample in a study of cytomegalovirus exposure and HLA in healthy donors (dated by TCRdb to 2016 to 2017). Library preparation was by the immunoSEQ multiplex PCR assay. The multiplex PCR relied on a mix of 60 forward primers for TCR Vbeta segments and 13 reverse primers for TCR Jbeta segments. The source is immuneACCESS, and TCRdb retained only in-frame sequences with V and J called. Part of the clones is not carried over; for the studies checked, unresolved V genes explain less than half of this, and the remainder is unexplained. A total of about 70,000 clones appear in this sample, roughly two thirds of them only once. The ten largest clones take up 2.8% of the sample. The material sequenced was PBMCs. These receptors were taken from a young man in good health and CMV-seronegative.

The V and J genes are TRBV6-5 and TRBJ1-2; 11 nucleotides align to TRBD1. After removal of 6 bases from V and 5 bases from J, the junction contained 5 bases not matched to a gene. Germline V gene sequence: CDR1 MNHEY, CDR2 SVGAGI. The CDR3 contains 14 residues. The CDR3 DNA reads TGTGCCAGCAGAGGGACAGGGGGTTGGTATGGCTACACCTTC. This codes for CASRGTGGWYGYTF.

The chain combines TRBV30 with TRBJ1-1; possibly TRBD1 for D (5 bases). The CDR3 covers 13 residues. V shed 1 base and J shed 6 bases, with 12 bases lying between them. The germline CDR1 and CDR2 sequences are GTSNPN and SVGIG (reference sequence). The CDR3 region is CAWSAQGWAEAFF. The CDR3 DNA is TGTGCCTGGAGTGCGCAGGGATGGGCTGAAGCTTTCTTT. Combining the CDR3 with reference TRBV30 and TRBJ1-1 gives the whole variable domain SQTIHQWPATLVQPVGSPLSLECTVEGTSNPNLYWYRQAAGRGLQLLFYSVGIGQISSEVPQNLSASRPQDRQFILSSKKLLLSDSGFYLCAWSAQGWAEAFFGQGTRLTVV.

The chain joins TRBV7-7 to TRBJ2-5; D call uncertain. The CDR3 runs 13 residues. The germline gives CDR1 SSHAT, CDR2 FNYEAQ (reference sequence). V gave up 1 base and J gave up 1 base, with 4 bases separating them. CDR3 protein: CASSLGGQETQYF. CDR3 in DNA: TGTGCCAGCAGCTTAGGAGGCCAAGAGACCCAGTACTTC.

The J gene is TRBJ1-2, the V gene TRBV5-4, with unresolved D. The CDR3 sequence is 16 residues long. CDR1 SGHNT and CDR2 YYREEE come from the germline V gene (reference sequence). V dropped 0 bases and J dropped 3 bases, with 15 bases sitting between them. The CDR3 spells CASSLGGVEGDYGYTF. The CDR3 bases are TGTGCCAGCAGCTTGGGTGGGGTGGAGGGTGACTATGGCTACACCTTC.

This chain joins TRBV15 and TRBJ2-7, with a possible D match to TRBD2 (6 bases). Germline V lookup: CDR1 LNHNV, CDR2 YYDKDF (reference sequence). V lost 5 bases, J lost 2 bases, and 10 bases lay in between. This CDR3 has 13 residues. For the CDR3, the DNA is TGTGCCACCAGCGCGGGACTTGCCTACGAGCAGTACTTC. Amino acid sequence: CATSAGLAYEQYF. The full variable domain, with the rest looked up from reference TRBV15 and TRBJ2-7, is DAMVIQNPRYQVTQFGKPVTLSCSQTLNHNVMYWYQQKSSQAPKLLFHYYDKDFNNEADTPDNFQSRRPNTSFCFLDIRSPGLGDTAMYLCATSAGLAYEQYFGPGTRLTVT.